One sample yielded the 21 T cell receptor beta chains listed below, sequenced in a study of T cells in Graves' hyperthyroidism and ophthalmopathy. RNA transcripts were the template for amplifying TCR beta CDR3 regions. TCR CDR3 underwent first-round RT-PCR with the HTBI primer set. In TCRdb, the multiplex PCR reads were re-called with MiXCR into one record per CDR3 protein. The table shows some 370,000 distinct CDR3 sequences, with about a sixth occurring only once. The specimen sequenced was blood. Source of these receptors: a woman aged 30 to 39 with Graves' hyperthyroidism that later progressed to Graves' ophthalmopathy.

This clonotype came up a few times. The rearrangement joins TRBV19 to TRBJ2-5, with D perhaps matching TRBD2 (7 bases). Germline loops: CDR1 LNHDA, CDR2 SQIVND (reference sequence). CDR3 length: 14 amino acids. V lost 3 bases, J lost 8 bases, and 16 bases lay in between. The CDR3: CASSIGLGQSTQYF. DNA of the CDR3: TGTGCCAGTAGTATCGGACTAGGACAGAGCACCCAGTACTTC.

This clonotype was seen repeatedly, ten times or more. J is TRBJ1-5 and V is TRBV10-3; no reliable D call. Trimming pared 0 bases from V and 5 bases from J, leaving 8 bases between. The CDR3 totals 14 residues. Germline CDR1 and CDR2: ENHRY and SYGVKD. CDR3 loop: CAISESSSYQPQHF. CDR3 DNA sequence: TGTGCCATCAGTGAGTCGAGCAGTTATCAGCCCCAGCATTTT.

This clonotype appeared many times. V and J are TRBV19 and TRBJ2-7; 10 bases agree with TRBD1. Germline CDR1 reads LNHDA; CDR2 reads SQIVND (reference sequence). V was clipped by 6 bases and J by 4 bases; unmatched bases: 3. This CDR3 comprises 13 residues. CDR3 sequence reads: CASRRDRGYEQYF. The CDR3 DNA reads as TGTGCCAGTAGGCGGGACAGGGGATACGAGCAGTACTTC. The whole variable domain, filled in from reference TRBV19 and TRBJ2-7, reads DGGITQSPKYLFRKEGQNVTLSCEQNLNHDAMYWYRQDPGQGLRLIYYSQIVNDFQKGDIAEGYSVSREKKESFPLTVTSAQKNPTAFYLCASRRDRGYEQYFGPGTRLTVT.

At least ten counts were recorded for this clonotype. The chain has TRBV28 and TRBJ1-5, with D perhaps TRBD1 (5 bases). The V and J ends lost 3 bases and 10 bases respectively, with 10 bases between them. CDR1 and CDR2 (germline): MDHEN, SYDVKM. The CDR3 extends over 12 amino acids. The CDR3 protein is CASSLGVGPQHF. DNA of the CDR3: TGTGCCAGCAGTTTGGGGGTAGGCCCCCAGCATTTT. The variable domain in full, completed from reference TRBV28 and TRBJ1-5, reads DVKVTQSSRYLVKRTGEKVFLECVQDMDHENMFWYRQDPGLGLRLIYFSYDVKMKEKGDIPEGYSVSREKKERFSLILESASTNQTSMYLCASSLGVGPQHFGDGTRLSIL.

The chain employs TRBV20-1 and TRBJ2-7, with 9 bases identical to TRBD2. The CDR3 contains 15 residues. V shed 4 bases and J 5 bases; nucleotides not matched to a gene: 12. The V gene's germline CDR1 is DFQATT and CDR2 SNEGSKA (reference sequence). Written as DNA, the CDR3 is TGCAGTGCTATAACAAGGGTAGCGGGAGAAGACGAGCAGTACTTC. This translates into CSAITRVAGEDEQYF.

The chain has TRBV4-1 and TRBJ2-1; 16 bases align to TRBD2. V gave up 3 bases and J gave up 7 bases; unmatched junction bases: 6. The CDR3 extends over 17 amino acids. Germline V CDR1 and CDR2: MGHRA, YSYEKL. CDR3 sequence: CASSHSGTSGRGNEQFF. Written as DNA, the CDR3 is TGCGCCAGCAGCCATTCCGGGACTAGCGGGAGGGGGAATGAGCAGTTCTTC.

This chain connects TRBV13 to TRBJ1-3, with D hard to call. The V gene lost 7 bases and the J gene lost 7 bases, with 17 bases spanning the gap. Germline V gene lookup returns CDR1 PRHDT and CDR2 FYEKMQ (reference sequence). CDR3 length equals 14 residues. In DNA form, the CDR3 reads TGTGCCAGCACCTCCTACTTTCGGTTGAACACCATATATTTT. This sequence encodes CASTSYFRLNTIYF.

The chain uses TRBV10-3 and TRBJ1-4, with TRBD1 as a possible D gene (5 bases). From germline, CDR1 is ENHRY and CDR2 SYGVKD. V gave up 10 bases and J gave up 4 bases, with 13 bases separating them. This CDR3 region has 13 residues. CDR3 sequence (DNA): TGTGCCACCTCGGGGGGGTTTAATGAAAAACTGTTTTTT. Residues: CATSGGFNEKLFF.

At least ten counts were recorded for this clonotype. The rearrangement joins TRBV27 to TRBJ2-1; D is uncertain. The CDR3 totals 17 residues. The V gene lost 5 bases and the J gene lost 10 bases, with 27 bases spanning the gap. Germline lookup yields CDR1 MNHEY and CDR2 SMNVEV (reference sequence). CDR3: CASSPTSGVYEAHEQFF. The DNA of the CDR3 is TGTGCCAGCAGTCCGACTTCTGGGGTCTATGAAGCTCACGAGCAGTTCTTC.

Ten or more counts support this clonotype. V usage is TRBV5-8 and J usage is TRBJ1-1; D remains unclear. V gave up 2 bases and J gave up 4 bases, with 15 bases separating them. The CDR3 spans 15 residues. Germline assignment: CDR1 SGHTS and CDR2 YDEGEE. This chain's CDR3 is CASSFMHTRGTEAFF. The CDR3 nucleotides read TGTGCCAGCAGCTTTATGCACACCCGCGGCACTGAAGCTTTCTTT.

This clonotype was detected many times. This sequence joins TRBV3-1 and TRBJ2-7, with 13 nucleotides matching TRBD2. The CDR3 spans 16 residues. V lost 4 bases to trimming and J lost 2 bases; unmatched junction nucleotides: 5. In germline, CDR1 is LGHDT, CDR2 YNNKEL (reference sequence). CDR3 bases: TGTGCCAGCAGCCCAACGACTAGCGGGGGGACCTACGAGCAGTACTTC. This encodes CASSPTTSGGTYEQYF.

The chain recombines TRBV19 with TRBJ1-1; D is unclear. Trimming took off 6 bases at V and 1 base at J, with 9 bases between the two ends. Germline loops: CDR1 LNHDA, CDR2 SQIVND (reference sequence). This CDR3 has 13 amino acids. The CDR3 nucleotides read TGTGCCAGTAGGGGTTCAACGAACACTGAAGCTTTCTTT. Translated: CASRGSTNTEAFF.

This clonotype was recorded at least ten times. V gene TRBV28 combines with J gene TRBJ2-5; D perhaps matches TRBD1 (5 bases). Germline V gene lookup returns CDR1 MDHEN and CDR2 SYDVKM. Trimming pared 7 bases from V and 4 bases from J, leaving 10 bases between. There are 12 residues in the CDR3. CDR3 amino acids: CASNPQGETQYF. The CDR3, as DNA: TGTGCCAGCAATCCCCAGGGAGAGACCCAGTACTTC.

This clonotype was recorded many times. The rearrangement uses TRBV14 and TRBJ2-5; tentative D call: TRBD1 (6 bases). CDR3 length equals 15 residues. Germline V gene sequence: CDR1 SGHDN, CDR2 FVKESK. V gave up 1 base and J gave up 2 bases, with 11 bases separating them. CDR3: CASSQVGTIQETQYF. The CDR3 nucleotides are TGTGCCAGCAGCCAAGTTGGGACAATACAAGAGACCCAGTACTTC.

Ten or more counts support this clonotype. One end of the junction does not line up with germline, which may come from a read error. This chain connects TRBV6-1 to TRBJ2-7; D gene uncertain. The CDR3 covers 11 residues. Germline values: CDR1 MNHNS, CDR2 SASEGT. In nucleotides, the CDR3 is TGTGCCAGCAGGGAAGAAGGCGAGCAGTACTTC. This codes for CASREEGEQYF.

This clonotype was observed a handful of times. The V call is TRBV14, the J call TRBJ2-1; TRBD2 matches 8 bases. Germline V gene sequence: CDR1 SGHDN, CDR2 FVKESK. V gave up 4 bases and J gave up 3 bases; unmatched junction bases: 2. CDR3 length equals 14 residues. CDR3 in amino acids: CASSPGTSYNEQFF. CDR3 nucleotide sequence: TGTGCCAGCAGCCCCGGGACTAGCTACAATGAGCAGTTCTTC.

The chain uses TRBV19 and TRBJ2-5; 10 positions match TRBD2. The germline CDR1 and CDR2 sequences are LNHDA and SQIVND (reference sequence). The CDR3 totals 19 residues. The J segment lost 4 bases and the V segment lost 5 bases, leaving 19 bases of the junction unmatched. The CDR3 loop is CASSLSRGASGRRRETQYF. CDR3 DNA sequence: TGTGCCAGTAGTCTCTCCAGGGGGGCTAGCGGGAGACGCCGAGAGACCCAGTACTTC.

In its sample, this clonotype was seen many times. This sequence joins TRBV6-1 and TRBJ2-7; TRBD2 might be the D (8 bases). V lost 7 bases, J lost 3 bases, and 25 bases lay in between. This CDR3 is 17 amino acids long. Germline CDR1 MNHNS, CDR2 SASEGT. The CDR3 coding sequence is TGTGCCAGCACCCAACCTCCCACAGGGGCGGGAGGCTACGAGCAGTACTTC. It translates to CASTQPPTGAGGYEQYF.

The sample holds a few counts of this clonotype. This may be a read error: a much more frequent sequence differs by one nucleotide. V gene TRBV30 combines with J gene TRBJ2-5; the D gene is possibly TRBD1 (5 bases). The V end lost 5 bases, the J end lost 11 bases, and 15 bases lay between the germline ends. Per the germline V gene, CDR1 is GTSNPN and CDR2 is SVGIG (reference sequence). This CDR3 comprises 11 residues. The CDR3 DNA reads TGTGCCTGGTCGGCAGGGTGGCATCAGTACTTC. Translating gives CAWSAGWHQYF.

This clonotype was picked up many times. The J gene is TRBJ1-4, the V gene TRBV3-1, with 7 bases aligning to TRBD1. Unmatched junction bases numbered 7, after V lost 4 bases and J lost 5 bases. This CDR3 is 15 amino acids long. Per the germline V gene, CDR1 is LGHDT and CDR2 is YNNKEL (reference sequence). CDR3 sequence: CASSPKGAGNEKLFF. Here the CDR3 DNA reads TGTGCCAGCAGCCCTAAGGGGGCTGGGAATGAAAAACTGTTTTTT.

This clonotype showed up just a few times. V gene TRBV19 combines with J gene TRBJ2-4; D could derive from TRBD1 or TRBD2 (5 bases each). There are 15 residues in the CDR3. Per germline, CDR1 LNHDA and CDR2 SQIVND (reference sequence). V lost 5 bases, J lost 0 bases, and 11 bases lay in between. CDR3 loop: CASSRDPLAKNIQYF. The CDR3 DNA reads TGTGCCAGTAGTCGGGACCCACTAGCCAAAAACATTCAGTACTTC.